The 24 T cell receptor beta chains reported below all come from one sample, sequenced in a study of beta chain features in type 1 diabetes. Study-wide results and caveats: There was a moderate but significant shortening of TCRB CDR3s in all four CD4+ subsets of Type 1 diabetes patients.

No antigen is known for these receptors. The study reverse transcribed the entire isolated RNA, so it sequenced expressed TCRB transcripts. TCRdb's copy holds only in-frame clones and misses some; the assay was immunoSEQ multiplex PCR. Among around 140,000 clones, around 8.8% were seen once, and the ten largest hold 0.75%. The sequenced sample was central memory CD4+ T cells from blood. These receptors all come from a man under 40 with type 1 diabetes.

J is TRBJ2-7 and V is TRBV18, with D tentatively TRBD2 (6 bases). Between the trimmed V and J ends, which lost 8 bases and 3 bases, there was a span of 8 bases. CDR3 length: 11 amino acids. Germline CDR1 is KGHSH and CDR2 is LQKENI. DNA of the CDR3: TGTGCCAGCGGGGGGAACTACGAGCAGTACTTC. Protein: CASGGNYEQYF.

A few counts support this clone. This chain joins TRBV6-5 and TRBJ1-3; 9 nucleotides agree with TRBD1. Germline trimming cut 0 bases from V and 11 bases from J; bases unmatched to any gene: 8. The CDR3 totals 15 residues. The germline gives CDR1 MNHEY, CDR2 SVGAGI. The CDR3 loop is CASSYSRTGDRSIYF. The CDR3 DNA reads TGTGCCAGCAGTTACTCTCGGACAGGGGATCGTTCCATATATTTT.

The V call is TRBV5-6, the J call TRBJ1-6; D gene ambiguous. The V end lost 4 bases, the J end lost 8 bases, and 16 bases lay between the germline ends. The germline gives CDR1 SGHDT, CDR2 YYEEEE. The CDR3 sequence is 15 residues long. This chain's CDR3 is CASSAVRLKDSPLHF. CDR3 DNA: TGTGCCAGCAGCGCGGTGCGACTAAAGGATTCACCCCTCCACTTT.

This clone appeared a few times. CDR3 sequence reads: CASSSTGAVYGYTF. Here the CDR3 DNA reads TGTGCCAGCAGTTCTACAGGGGCCGTATATGGCTACACCTTC. The chain recombines TRBV28 with TRBJ1-2, with 7 bases that match TRBD1. Germline CDR1 is MDHEN and CDR2 is SYDVKM. This CDR3 has 14 residues. With V trimmed by 4 bases and J by 5 bases, 7 bases remained unmatched.

This clone was found a few times. V is TRBV6-4 and J is TRBJ2-1; TRBD2 matches 8 bases. Germline lookup yields CDR1 MRHNA and CDR2 SNTAGT. Losses at the gene ends were 4 bases for V and 4 bases for J; bases not matched to a gene: 9. The CDR3 extends over 16 amino acids. CDR3 amino acids: CASSGPRGGGYNEQFF. As DNA, the CDR3 is TGTGCCAGCAGTGGACCCCGAGGCGGGGGGTACAATGAGCAGTTCTTC.

The chain combines TRBV21-1 with TRBJ2-3; TRBD1, the table's D call, lacks a check against the DNA. TRBV21-1 is marked as a pseudogene. The CDR3 is made up of 13 amino acids. The CDR3 here is CARTQGTPDTQYF. The CDR3 region has the DNA TGTGCCAGGACCCAGGGGACCCCAGATACGCAGTATTTT.

This clone has only a few counts. The chain combines TRBV5-6 with TRBJ2-7, with a possible D match to TRBD1 (5 bases). V lost 1 base and J 2 bases, leaving 13 bases between the germline ends. Per germline, CDR1 SGHDT and CDR2 YYEEEE. This CDR3 has 15 residues. In DNA, the CDR3 is TGTGCCAGCAGCTTGAGCAGGGCGTGGGCCTACGAGCAGTACTTC. It encodes CASSLSRAWAYEQYF.

This clone has more than one count but fewer than ten. The chain combines TRBV4-2 with TRBJ1-1; TRBD1 matches at 8 bases. The length of the CDR3 is 15 residues. V was clipped by 5 bases and J by 1 base; unmatched bases: 6. Germline CDR1 and CDR2: LGHNA and YNFKEQ. The CDR3 region is CASSGGTGKNTEAFF. In DNA, the CDR3 is TGTGCCAGCAGCGGAGGGACAGGCAAGAACACTGAAGCTTTCTTT.

This clone has just a few counts. In nucleotides, the CDR3 is TGTGCCAGCACCTACACTAGCGGGGCAGGGACCCAGTACTTC. Its translation is CASTYTSGAGTQYF. The chain carries TRBV28 and TRBJ2-5, with 10 bases that match TRBD2. Germline V CDR1 and CDR2: MDHEN, SYDVKM. CDR3 length equals 14 residues. The junction had 9 bases not matched to a gene; V was cut back by 7 bases and J by 7 bases.

This clone was counted between two and nine times. This sequence joins TRBV29-1 and TRBJ1-4; D is unresolved. Germline CDR1 reads SQVTM; CDR2 reads ANQGSEA. The CDR3 consists of 14 residues. V dropped 7 bases and J dropped 8 bases, with 20 bases sitting between them. CDR3 nucleotides: TGCAGCGCAACGTTTCCGGGGTCTTGGGAAAAACTGTTTTTT. As protein: CSATFPGSWEKLFF.

CDR3 sequence: CASSQVGTRGSYNSPLHF. The CDR3 DNA is TGCGCCAGCAGCCAAGTCGGGACTCGGGGCTCCTATAATTCACCCCTCCACTTT. The rearrangement links TRBV4-1 to TRBJ1-6, with D perhaps matching TRBD1 (5 bases). Germline CDR1 is MGHRA and CDR2 is YSYEKL. This CDR3 contains 18 residues. Trimming pared 1 base from V and 0 bases from J, leaving 13 bases between.

This clone was seen more than once but under ten times. V gene TRBV6-5 combines with J gene TRBJ2-2, with a weak D call TRBD1 (5 bases). V shed 2 bases and J shed 1 base, with 8 bases lying between them. Germline V gene data show CDR1 as MNHEY and CDR2 as SVGAGI. The CDR3 is 15 residues long. The CDR3 region has the DNA TGTGCCAGCAGTTACGGGCAGGGGAACACCGGGGAGCTGTTTTTT. Translating gives CASSYGQGNTGELFF.

V usage is TRBV4-1 and J usage is TRBJ1-5; D gene ambiguous. CDR1 is MGHRA and CDR2 is YSYEKL in the germline V gene. This CDR3 comprises 16 residues. V was clipped by 4 bases and J by 0 bases, with 13 bases between them. The CDR3 spells CASSRTGRDSNQPQHF. The CDR3, as DNA: TGCGCCAGCAGCCGAACGGGAAGGGATAGCAATCAGCCCCAGCATTTT.

This chain links TRBV4-2 with TRBJ2-7; 10 nucleotides line up with TRBD2. This CDR3 contains 16 residues. Trimming cost V 3 bases and J 6 bases; bases outside gene matches: 11. CDR1 LGHNA and CDR2 YNFKEQ come from the germline V gene. In DNA, the CDR3 is TGTGCCAGCAGCCATACCACAGCGGGGGGGCCGGGCGAGCAGTACTTC. Amino acids: CASSHTTAGGPGEQYF.

This clone was detected only a few times. The chain links TRBV10-3 to TRBJ1-1, with 7 bases lining up with TRBD1. Germline loops: CDR1 ENHRY, CDR2 SYGVKD. The CDR3 covers 12 residues. The ends lost 9 bases at V and 5 bases at J; junction bases unmatched: 6. The CDR3 is CAIRQGETEAFF. CDR3 DNA sequence: TGTGCCATTCGACAGGGAGAGACTGAAGCTTTCTTT.

This clone came up a few times. The chain links TRBV5-4 to TRBJ2-4, with 11 positions matching TRBD2. The CDR3 covers 13 residues. The ends lost 1 base at V and 15 bases at J; junction bases unmatched: 6. Germline-derived CDR1 and CDR2 are SGHNT and YYREEE (reference sequence). The CDR3 nucleotides read TGTGCCAGCAGCTTGCTAGCGGGGGGCGCCCTGTACTTC. As protein: CASSLLAGGALYF.

Only a few counts were recorded for this clone. The J gene is TRBJ2-3, the V gene TRBV7-3; 8 nucleotides match TRBD1. This CDR3 region has 14 residues. Germline V gene sequence: CDR1 SGHTA, CDR2 FQGTGA. Losses at the gene ends were 5 bases for V and 2 bases for J; bases not matched to a gene: 3. The DNA of the CDR3 is TGTGCCAGCAGCGGACAGGGATACACAGATACGCAGTATTTT. Protein sequence: CASSGQGYTDTQYF.

This clone occurred a few times. V is TRBV19 and J is TRBJ2-7; D remains ambiguous. Trimming pared 5 bases from V and 4 bases from J, leaving 12 bases between. CDR1 and CDR2 (germline): LNHDA, SQIVND (reference sequence). This CDR3 has 13 residues. In DNA form, the CDR3 reads TGTGCCAGTAGTCCGCAACCAACTTACGAGCAGTACTTC. Translating it yields CASSPQPTYEQYF.

The gene calls are TRBV19 and TRBJ2-5; the D gene is possibly TRBD2 (5 bases). CDR3 length: 16 residues. Germline-derived CDR1 and CDR2 are LNHDA and SQIVND (reference sequence). V was clipped by 2 bases and J by 7 bases, with 20 bases between them. CDR3 residues: CASSITPGLRLVTQYF. CDR3 nucleotides: TGTGCCAGTAGTATAACCCCGGGGTTGCGGTTGGTGACCCAGTACTTC.

This clone was found a few times. The J gene is TRBJ1-6, the V gene TRBV6-1; tentatively, D is TRBD1 (6 bases). The CDR3 consists of 15 residues. Trimming cost V 6 bases and J 2 bases, with 11 bases left between them. Per the germline V gene, CDR1 is MNHNS and CDR2 is SASEGT. CDR3 in amino acids: CASSLQGPYNSPLHF. In nucleotides, the CDR3 is TGTGCCAGCAGCCTTCAGGGGCCCTATAATTCACCCCTCCACTTT.

The V call is TRBV7-8, the J call TRBJ1-1, with D unresolved. Germline loops: CDR1 SGHVS, CDR2 FQNEAQ. The germline V and J ends were trimmed by 6 bases and 7 bases, with 12 bases remaining between them. The CDR3 is 12 residues long. CDR3 DNA sequence: TGTGCCAGCAGTCTTTACGGGGATGAAGCTTTCTTT. Translated, it gives CASSLYGDEAFF.

This clone was counted a few times. The genes are TRBV18 and TRBJ1-1; unclear D gene. Trimming stripped 1 base from V and 5 bases from J, with 11 bases between. In germline, CDR1 is KGHSH, CDR2 LQKENI. CDR3 length: 14 amino acids. CDR3 nucleotide sequence: TGTGCCAGCTCACCACTGGGAGTTGGGACTGAAGCTTTCTTT. This codes for CASSPLGVGTEAFF.

The V call is TRBV7-2, the J call TRBJ2-3; 9 bases are shared with TRBD2. Germline assignment: CDR1 SGHTA and CDR2 FQGNSA. This CDR3 contains 15 residues. Trimming cost V 0 bases and J 5 bases; bases outside gene matches: 3. This CDR3 is CASSLAAGGVDTQYF. The DNA of the CDR3 is TGTGCCAGCAGCTTAGCTGCGGGGGGGGTAGATACGCAGTATTTT.

The rearrangement joins TRBV25-1 to TRBJ2-5; TRBD2 matches at 9 bases. Germline assignment: CDR1 MGHDK and CDR2 SYGVNS. The ends lost 7 bases at V and 9 bases at J; junction bases unmatched: 9. This CDR3 is built from 13 residues. Written as DNA, the CDR3 is TGTGCCAGCACGGAAGCGGGGGGCCAGGCCCAGTACTTC. It yields the protein CASTEAGGQAQYF.